Here is one T cell receptor (beta chain) with its context. The antigen remains undetermined. The entry originates in a study of T cell responses to AZD1222 COVID-19 vaccine. For the study at large: Second doses at about 4 or about 12 weeks were pooled. General study results and limits: Repertoires in all cases were sampled only once the peak T cell response had passed. Clonal diversity was possibly underestimated, and the donors were mostly white British, with more females. With two AZD1222 doses given, Spike-specific TCR breadth and depth both rose.

CDR1 MDHEN and CDR2 SYDVKM come from the germline V gene. The CDR3 is 16 residues long. Trimming at V came to 4 bases and at J to 9 bases, leaving 11 bases not matched to a gene. Method: immunoSEQ multiplex PCR; TCRdb's copy keeps in-frame clones and lacks some. The repertoire holds about 140,000 clones, with about nine tenths as singletons. The genes are TRBV28 and TRBJ1-6; 8 nucleotides agree with TRBD1. The sample consisted of peripheral blood, taken on day 0 of AZD1222 vaccination. This sequence was found in an adult in good health. CDR3 in amino acids: CASSSPTDRVRSPLHF. CDR3 DNA sequence: TGTGCCAGCAGTTCCCCAACGGACAGGGTTCGTTCACCCCTCCACTTT.